The rows below give T cell receptor beta chains drawn from one sample of a study of blood T cells in healthy people across ages. One entry per CDR3 protein, called by TCRdb with MiXCR from the 5' RACE reads. This table has hundreds of thousands of distinct CDR3 sequences, over 45% appearing once. The specimen sequenced was blood. These receptors were taken from a woman aged 55-70 years in good health. Each CDR3 is given with its conserved first and last residue. Fields, in order: CDR3 protein, CDR3 DNA, clone size, V gene, D gene, J gene. The D gene is left open where the match is weak. A row's size may be missing; if present it is once, few, many or a size class.

cdr3_aa: CASSPGQNQETQYF; cdr3_nt: TGTGCCAGCAGCCCGGGACAGAACCAAGAGACCCAGTACTTC; clone_size: few; v_call: TRBV9; d_call: TRBD1; j_call: TRBJ2-5
cdr3_aa: CASTKNYNEQFF; cdr3_nt: TGTGCCAGCACTAAGAACTACAATGAGCAGTTCTTC; clone_size: .; v_call: TRBV7-8; d_call: .; j_call: TRBJ2-1
cdr3_aa: CASSPDTDPGETQYF; cdr3_nt: TGTGCCAGCAGTCCAGACACCGATCCAGGGGAGACCCAGTACTTC; clone_size: .; v_call: TRBV6-5; d_call: .; j_call: TRBJ2-5
cdr3_aa: CASSSGSGANVLTF; cdr3_nt: TGCGCCAGCAGCTCGGGCTCTGGGGCCAACGTCCTGACTTTC; clone_size: many; v_call: TRBV5-1; d_call: .; j_call: TRBJ2-6
cdr3_aa: CASIREAGHEQFF; cdr3_nt: TGTGCCAGCATTCGGGAGGCGGGCCATGAGCAGTTCTTC; clone_size: .; v_call: TRBV6-1; d_call: TRBD2; j_call: TRBJ2-1
cdr3_aa: CASSQDAGSGYEQYF; cdr3_nt: TGTGCCAGCAGCCAAGATGCGGGTTCAGGGTACGAGCAGTACTTC; clone_size: .; v_call: TRBV4-2; d_call: .; j_call: TRBJ2-7
cdr3_aa: CASSQGTSGTQETQYF; cdr3_nt: TGCGCCAGCAGCCAAGGGACTAGCGGGACCCAAGAGACCCAGTACTTC; clone_size: many; v_call: TRBV4-3; d_call: TRBD2; j_call: TRBJ2-5
cdr3_aa: CASSYSLVGTPYEQYF; cdr3_nt: TGTGCCAGCAGTTACTCCCTCGTTGGTACACCCTACGAGCAGTACTTC; clone_size: .; v_call: TRBV6-2/TRBV6-3; d_call: .; j_call: TRBJ2-7
cdr3_aa: CATSRDVGYEQYF; cdr3_nt: TGTGCCACCAGCAGAGATGTTGGCTACGAGCAGTACTTC; clone_size: .; v_call: TRBV15; d_call: .; j_call: TRBJ2-7
cdr3_aa: CASSLHSRRSTDTQYF; cdr3_nt: TGTGCCAGCAGTTTACACAGCCGGCGGAGCACAGATACGCAGTATTTT; clone_size: .; v_call: TRBV28; d_call: .; j_call: TRBJ2-3
cdr3_aa: CAGSPSSASNTGELFF; cdr3_nt: TGTGCCGGCTCACCATCTAGTGCGTCGAACACCGGGGAGCTGTTTTTT; clone_size: .; v_call: TRBV18; d_call: .; j_call: TRBJ2-2
cdr3_aa: CASSPSPLVKREADTQYF; cdr3_nt: TGTGCCAGCAGCCCATCCCCCCTCGTCAAGCGGGAGGCAGATACGCAGTATTTT; clone_size: many; v_call: TRBV11-2; d_call: TRBD2; j_call: TRBJ2-3
cdr3_aa: CASSQGSGTSGRSEQFF; cdr3_nt: TGCGCCAGCAGCCAAGGATCCGGGACTAGCGGGAGGAGTGAGCAGTTCTTC; clone_size: few; v_call: TRBV4-3; d_call: TRBD2; j_call: TRBJ2-1
cdr3_aa: CASSFWGLSTDTQYF; cdr3_nt: TGTGCCAGCAGCTTTTGGGGATTAAGCACAGATACGCAGTATTTT; clone_size: few; v_call: TRBV7-3; d_call: .; j_call: TRBJ2-3
cdr3_aa: CSAREFRQGNTEAFF; cdr3_nt: TGCAGTGCTAGAGAATTCCGACAGGGGAACACTGAAGCTTTCTTT; clone_size: .; v_call: TRBV20-1; d_call: TRBD1; j_call: TRBJ1-1